The source of this T cell receptor (beta chain) is a study of T cell responses to AZD1222 COVID-19 vaccine. As to this clone: Its antigen is unidentified.

Study-level points and caveats: The study found Spike-specific TCR breadth and depth rose after two AZD1222 doses. White British people made up most donors, females outnumbered males, and clonal diversity was possibly underestimated. Regions 160-218 and 743-854 held dominance among vaccine-associated CD4 TCRs, which spanned spike.

Trimming removed 3 bases at V and 3 bases at J, with 8 bases between. Germline V gene sequence: CDR1 SGHTA, CDR2 FQGNSA. This CDR3 contains 13 residues. Profiled with immunoSEQ multiplex PCR; TCRdb holds only in-frame clones, not every one. The sample has some 150,000 clones, under 95% seen once; the top ten hold about 1.9%. The TCR comes from an adult in good health. Sequenced here: peripheral blood, sampled on day 0 of AZD1222 vaccination. The genes are TRBV7-2 and TRBJ1-1, with no clear D. The CDR3, as DNA: TGTGCCAGCAGCTTGATCACGGACACTGAAGCTTTCTTT. Translation gives CASSLITDTEAFF.